This TCR beta chain was documented in a study of T cells in Graves' hyperthyroidism and ophthalmopathy. Findings and limits, study-wide: A 13 V-J signature model discriminated ophthalmopathy versus stable hyperthyroidism.

RNA transcripts provided the source from which TCR beta CDR3 regions were amplified. First-round RT-PCR of the TCR CDR3 relied on the HTBI primer set. Via MiXCR, TCRdb re-called the multiplex PCR reads, giving one row per CDR3 protein. This sample has over 350,000 distinct CDR3 sequences; under 15% occur once, and the top ten carry 13%. Out of approximately 10 ml of fresh peripheral blood came the PBMCs. In the case of this clonotype: Its antigen remains unknown. A read error may account for a junction end that differs from germline.

This CDR3 has 15 residues. The germline CDR1 and CDR2 sequences are SGHRS and YFSETQ. Sequencing used blood. The receptor comes from a man aged 18 to 30 with Graves' ophthalmopathy. The chain couples TRBV5-1 to TRBJ2-1; D gene uncertain. The CDR3 sequence is CVSSLGISSYNEQFF. In DNA form, the CDR3 reads TGCGTCAGCAGCTTGGGAATTTCCTCCTACAATGAGCAGTTCTTC. Based on the CDR3 plus reference TRBV5-1 and TRBJ2-1, the full variable domain is KAGVTQTPRYLIKTRGQQVTLSCSPISGHRSVSWYQQTPGQGLQFLFEYFSETQRNKGNFPGRFSGRQFSNSRSEMNVSTLELGDSALYLCVSSLGISSYNEQFFGPGTRLTVL.